The rows below give T cell receptor beta chains drawn from one sample of a study of CD8+CD57+ T cells in acquired aplastic anemia. MiXCR was run by TCRdb on the reads, yielding one entry per CDR3 protein. The sample records about 210,000 distinct CDR3 sequences, roughly 57% being singletons. Sample: sorted CD4+, CD8+, or CD8+CD57+ T cells (not recorded which) from PBMCs. These receptor sequences come from a human donor in good health. Each CDR3 is given with its conserved first and last residue. D genes are given only for firm matches. Only part of the rows carry a size: once, few, many, or a class if the clone is expanded.

CDR3 | DNA | D | V | size | J
CASSHGDRDSPLHF | TGTGCCAGCAGCCACGGGGACAGGGATTCACCCCTCCACTTT | TRBD1 | TRBV25-1 | . | TRBJ1-6
CASSARQGVTDTQYF | TGTGCCAGCAGCGCGAGACAGGGTGTCACAGATACGCAGTATTTT | TRBD1 | TRBV5-1 | . | TRBJ2-3
CASRLGQGTEAFF | TGTGCCAGCAGATTAGGACAGGGAACTGAAGCTTTCTTT | TRBD1 | TRBV6-1 | many | TRBJ1-1
CASSPWSTGAGTDTQYF | TGTGCCAGCAGCCCATGGTCGACAGGGGCGGGCACGGATACGCAGTATTTT | TRBD1 | TRBV7-3 | . | TRBJ2-3
CASRRQTSAFF | TGTGCCAGCAGAAGACAGACTTCGGCTTTCTTT | . | TRBV2 | few | TRBJ1-1
CSVEGAQLTDTQYF | TGCAGCGTTGAAGGAGCCCAGTTGACAGATACGCAGTATTTT | . | TRBV29-1 | . | TRBJ2-3
CASSYSGGGASYEQYF | TGTGCCAGCAGTTACTCAGGCGGGGGGGCCTCCTACGAGCAGTACTTC | TRBD2 | TRBV6-2/TRBV6-3 | . | TRBJ2-7
CASSPDRGLEKLFF | TGTGCCAGCAGTCCTGACAGGGGACTTGAAAAACTGTTTTTT | TRBD1 | TRBV7-9 | . | TRBJ1-4
CASSPVPGRGGYEQYF | TGTGCCAGCAGCCCGGTCCCGGGGCGCGGGGGCTACGAGCAGTACTTC | TRBD2 | TRBV14 | many | TRBJ2-7
CASSDGTSGNTIYF | TGTGCCAGCAGCGACGGGACCTCTGGAAACACCATATATTTT | . | TRBV11-2 | . | TRBJ1-3
CATRRGDINNEQFF | TGTGCCACCCGCCGAGGGGACATAAACAATGAGCAGTTCTTC | . | TRBV24-1 | many | TRBJ2-1
CASSLGTDQPQHF | TGTGCCAGCAGCTTGGGTACAGATCAGCCCCAGCATTTT | . | TRBV5-4 | . | TRBJ1-5
CASSIGSSNQPQHF | TGTGCCAGTAGTATCGGTTCTAGCAATCAGCCCCAGCATTTT | . | TRBV19 | many | TRBJ1-5
CAISESSDSYEQYF | TGTGCCATCAGTGAGTCGTCGGATTCCTACGAGCAGTACTTC | . | TRBV10-3 | once | TRBJ2-7
CATSDPTGKTNYGYTF | TGTGCCACCAGTGACCCAACAGGGAAGACCAACTATGGCTACACCTTC | . | TRBV24-1 | . | TRBJ1-2